This entry is about one TCR beta chain. The antigen is unknown. Amplification used 60 Vbeta primers and 13 Jbeta primers. Generated by immunoSEQ multiplex PCR, the TCRdb table keeps only in-frame clones and is missing some. The sample holds about 160,000 clones, roughly 77% seen once. This CDR3 is 14 amino acids long. Germline V gene sequence: CDR1 WNHNN, CDR2 SYGVQD (reference sequence). Trimming removed 3 bases from V and 0 bases from J, with 9 bases in between. The record originates from a study of cytomegalovirus exposure and HLA in healthy donors. The study, taken as a whole, reports: HLA alleles were associated with roughly 15,000 TCR beta sequences in a later analysis at 0.05 false discovery rate. A missense variant in DCLRE1C was later tied to TCR beta V- and J-gene trimming.

The chain is built from TRBV10-1 and TRBJ2-7; D remains unclear. This receptor was taken from a man aged 25 to 45 in good health and CMV-seropositive. The sample comprised PBMCs. In nucleotides, the CDR3 is TGCGCCAGCAGTGACAACAAGAACTCCTACGAGCAGTACTTC. Amino acid sequence: CASSDNKNSYEQYF.